This TCR beta chain was identified during a study of blood T cell repertoires in COVID-19. Study overall: The United States, Italy and Spain provided the acute and convalescent COVID-19 samples. PBMCs, B-cell-depleted T cells, or T cells were the source of the cDNA or gDNA that made up the material.

Methods used by the authors: Amplification of reference gene primers provided the estimated nucleated cell counts. Produced via immunoSEQ multiplex PCR; TCRdb's table is partial and in-frame only. V and J calls and clone size are given by that table; D and trimming were obtained from the DNA. The sample shows a few hundred thousand clones, 91% of them seen only once. The germline V gene has CDR1 MNHEY and CDR2 SVGAGI. CDR3 length equals 14 residues. V was trimmed by 0 bases and J by 3 bases, leaving 7 bases between them. Only one count was recorded for this clone. Material for sequencing was peripheral blood. The receptor's source is a person aged 18 to 30 with COVID-19, enrolled during active disease. The V gene is TRBV6-5, the J gene TRBJ2-3; no clear D gene. Here the CDR3 DNA reads TGTGCCAGCAGTTACTCGTCGGAGACAGATACGCAGTATTTT. The encoded protein is CASSYSSETDTQYF.